This is a list of T cell receptor beta chains from one sample in a study of blood T cell repertoires in COVID-19. Generated by immunoSEQ multiplex PCR, the TCRdb table keeps only in-frame clones and is missing some. The table has around 500,000 clones, approximately 83% seen once. Sequencing was done on a sample of peripheral blood. All receptors come from a human donor in a cohort sampled during active COVID-19. The CDR3 runs from the conserved cysteine through the conserved F or W. D genes are given only for firm matches. Clone size, where shown, is once, few, many, or a class for clones that have expanded.

D gene	V gene	J gene	clone size	CDR3 protein	CDR3 DNA
TRBD1	TRBV28	TRBJ1-2	NA	CASSSSGTVVVGYGYTF	TGTGCCAGCAGTTCCTCCGGGACAGTCGTCGTGGGCTATGGCTACACCTTC
TRBD1	TRBV6-5	TRBJ1-2	NA	CASSYLGQDYGYTF	TGTGCCAGCAGTTACTTAGGACAGGATTATGGCTACACCTTC
NA	TRBV2	TRBJ1-2	NA	CASTGEEANYGYTF	TGTGCCAGCACAGGGGAAGAAGCTAACTATGGCTACACCTTC
NA	TRBV19	TRBJ1-2	NA	CASSTSGELLYGYTF	TGTGCCAGTAGTACCTCGGGGGAGCTTCTCTATGGCTACACCTTC
NA	TRBV12-3/TRBV12-4	TRBJ1-1	once	CASSQQGNTEAFF	TGTGCCAGCAGTCAACAGGGGAACACTGAAGCTTTCTTT
NA	TRBV5-4	TRBJ2-7	NA	CASSPRQGTTYEQYF	TGTGCCAGCAGCCCCAGACAGGGGACTACCTACGAGCAGTACTTC
TRBD1	TRBV7-8	TRBJ1-2	NA	CASSLNQGAPSYGYTF	TGTGCCAGCAGCTTAAATCAGGGGGCACCTAGCTATGGCTACACCTTC
TRBD1	TRBV7-9	TRBJ1-1	once	CASSPGPGQSNTEAFF	TGTGCCAGCAGCCCAGGCCCGGGACAGTCGAACACTGAAGCTTTCTTT
NA	TRBV19	TRBJ1-6	many	CASNQGLMGNSPLHF	TGTGCCAGTAATCAGGGCCTAATGGGGAATTCACCCCTCCACTTT
TRBD2	TRBV27	TRBJ2-3	NA	CASSLPASGPGTDTQYF	TGTGCCAGCAGTTTACCCGCTAGCGGCCCAGGCACAGATACGCAGTATTTT
NA	TRBV5-1	TRBJ1-2	NA	CASSLDGGRDGYTF	TGCGCCAGCAGCTTGGATGGAGGGAGGGATGGCTACACCTTC
NA	TRBV5-4	TRBJ2-2	NA	CASSLGPTSRGTGELFF	TGTGCCAGCAGCTTGGGACCGACTAGTCGTGGCACCGGGGAGCTGTTTTTT
NA	TRBV9	TRBJ1-1	NA	CASSVGTANTEAFF	TGTGCCAGCAGCGTAGGGACAGCGAACACTGAAGCTTTCTTT
TRBD1	TRBV30	TRBJ1-2	few	CACPSRDRNYGYTF	TGTGCCTGTCCGTCCCGGGACAGGAACTATGGCTACACCTTC
NA	TRBV4-3	TRBJ2-7	NA	CASSQDVGTDSYEQYF	TGCGCCAGCAGCCAAGATGTTGGGACTGACTCCTACGAGCAGTACTTC
NA	TRBV7-6	TRBJ2-3	NA	CASSPGARTDTQYF	TGTGCCAGCAGCCCTGGGGCCCGCACAGATACGCAGTATTTT
NA	TRBV7-9	TRBJ2-5	NA	CASSLVWTANQETQYF	TGTGCCAGCAGCTTGGTATGGACAGCAAACCAAGAGACCCAGTACTTC
TRBD1	TRBV5-4	TRBJ2-3	many	CASSFYNRGRDTQYF	TGTGCCAGCAGCTTTTATAACAGGGGGCGAGATACGCAGTATTTT
NA	TRBV3-1/TRBV3-2	TRBJ1-5	NA	CASSRSGQPQHF	TGTGCCAGCAGCCGGTCGGGTCAGCCCCAGCATTTT
TRBD1	TRBV5-6	TRBJ1-2	once	CASSSPGQGGRGYTF	TGTGCCAGCAGCTCCCCGGGACAGGGTGGCAGAGGCTACACCTTC
NA	TRBV9	TRBJ1-3	once	CASSVSSSGNTIYF	TGTGCCAGCAGCGTTTCTAGCTCTGGAAACACCATATATTTT
TRBD1	TRBV25-1	TRBJ1-1	NA	CASSELTGGFTEAFF	TGTGCCAGCAGTGAATTGACAGGGGGCTTCACTGAAGCTTTCTTT
NA	TRBV5-1	TRBJ2-7	NA	CASSLGDFQNEQYF	TGCGCCAGCAGCTTGGGGGACTTCCAGAACGAGCAGTACTTC
TRBD2	TRBV7-3	TRBJ2-3	NA	CASSQLAGALDTQYF	TGTGCCAGCAGCCAGTTAGCGGGAGCGTTGGATACGCAGTATTTT
NA	TRBV5-5	TRBJ1-5	NA	CASSLDRWNQPQHF	TGTGCCAGCAGCCTGGACAGATGGAATCAGCCCCAGCATTTT
TRBD1	TRBV30	TRBJ1-1	NA	CAWGTDAFF	TGTGCCTGGGGGACAGACGCTTTCTTT